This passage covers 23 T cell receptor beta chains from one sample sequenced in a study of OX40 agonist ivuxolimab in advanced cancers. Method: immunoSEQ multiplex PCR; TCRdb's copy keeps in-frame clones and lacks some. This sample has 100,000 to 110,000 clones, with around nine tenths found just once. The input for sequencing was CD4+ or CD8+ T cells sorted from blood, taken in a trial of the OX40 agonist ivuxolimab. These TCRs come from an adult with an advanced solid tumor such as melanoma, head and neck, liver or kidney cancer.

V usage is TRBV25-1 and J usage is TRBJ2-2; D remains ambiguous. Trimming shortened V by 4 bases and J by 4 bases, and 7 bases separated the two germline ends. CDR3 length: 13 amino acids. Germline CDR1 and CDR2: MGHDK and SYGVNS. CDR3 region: CASSAPATGELFF. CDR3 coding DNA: TGTGCCAGCAGTGCCCCCGCCACCGGGGAGCTGTTTTTT.

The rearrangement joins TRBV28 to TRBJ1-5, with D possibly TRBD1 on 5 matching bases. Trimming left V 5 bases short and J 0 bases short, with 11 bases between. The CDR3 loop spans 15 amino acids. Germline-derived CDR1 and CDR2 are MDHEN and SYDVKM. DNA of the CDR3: TGTGCCAGCAGTCCCCAGGGTCATAGCAATCAGCCCCAGCATTTT. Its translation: CASSPQGHSNQPQHF.

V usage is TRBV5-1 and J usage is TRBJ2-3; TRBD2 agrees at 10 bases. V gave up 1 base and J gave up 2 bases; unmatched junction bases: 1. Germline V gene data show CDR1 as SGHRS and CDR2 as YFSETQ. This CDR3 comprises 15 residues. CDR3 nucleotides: TGCGCCAGCAGCTTGAGCGGGGGGGTCACAGATACGCAGTATTTT. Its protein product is CASSLSGGVTDTQYF.

CDR3 sequence reads: CSVDSGLNGYTF. CDR3 DNA sequence: TGCAGCGTTGACTCGGGGTTGAATGGCTACACCTTC. The chain joins TRBV29-1 to TRBJ1-2; no definite D call. Looked up from germline, CDR1 is SQVTM and CDR2 is ANQGSEA. V dropped 3 bases and J dropped 6 bases, with 11 bases sitting between them. The CDR3 sequence is 12 residues long.

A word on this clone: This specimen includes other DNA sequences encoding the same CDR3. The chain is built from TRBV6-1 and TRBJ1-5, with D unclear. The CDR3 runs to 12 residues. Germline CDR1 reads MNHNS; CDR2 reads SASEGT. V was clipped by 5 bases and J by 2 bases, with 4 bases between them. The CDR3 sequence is CASSLGNQPQHF. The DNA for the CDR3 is TGTGCCAGCAGTTTGGGCAATCAGCCCCAGCATTTT.

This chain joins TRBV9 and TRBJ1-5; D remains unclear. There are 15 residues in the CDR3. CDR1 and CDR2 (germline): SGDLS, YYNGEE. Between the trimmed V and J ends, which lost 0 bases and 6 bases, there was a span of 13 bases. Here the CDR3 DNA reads TGTGCCAGCAGCGTAGGAGTGTCGTGGGTTCAGCCCCAGCATTTT. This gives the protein CASSVGVSWVQPQHF.

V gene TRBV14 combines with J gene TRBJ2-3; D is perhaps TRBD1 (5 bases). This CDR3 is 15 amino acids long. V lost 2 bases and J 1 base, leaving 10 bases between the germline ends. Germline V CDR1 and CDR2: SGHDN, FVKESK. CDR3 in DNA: TGTGCCAGCAGCCAAAGGGGCGCCGGCACAGATACGCAGTATTTT. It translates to CASSQRGAGTDTQYF.

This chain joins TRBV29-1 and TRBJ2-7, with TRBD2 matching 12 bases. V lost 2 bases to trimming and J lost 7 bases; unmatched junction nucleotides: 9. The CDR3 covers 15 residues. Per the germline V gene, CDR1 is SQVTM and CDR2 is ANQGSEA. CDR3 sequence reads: CSVERLAGGPGEQYF. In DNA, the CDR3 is TGCAGCGTTGAAAGGCTAGCGGGGGGGCCGGGGGAGCAGTACTTC.

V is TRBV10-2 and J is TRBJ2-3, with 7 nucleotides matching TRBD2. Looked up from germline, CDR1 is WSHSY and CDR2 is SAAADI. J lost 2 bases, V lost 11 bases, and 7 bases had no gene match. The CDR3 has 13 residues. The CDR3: CAAGTSDTDTQYF. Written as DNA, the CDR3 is TGCGCCGCCGGAACTAGCGACACAGATACGCAGTATTTT.

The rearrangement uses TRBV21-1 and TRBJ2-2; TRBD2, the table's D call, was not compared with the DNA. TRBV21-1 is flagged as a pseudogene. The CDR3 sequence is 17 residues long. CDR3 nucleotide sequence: TGTGCCAGCAGCTCGCGGACTAGCGGGAGTAACGCCGGGGAGCTGTTTTTT. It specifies CASSSRTSGSNAGELFF.

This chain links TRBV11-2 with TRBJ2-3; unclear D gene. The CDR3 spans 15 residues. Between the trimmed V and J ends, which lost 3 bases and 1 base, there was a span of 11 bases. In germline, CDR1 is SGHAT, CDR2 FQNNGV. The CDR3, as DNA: TGTGCCAGCAGCTTTTTCACAGCCCGCACAGATACGCAGTATTTT. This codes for CASSFFTARTDTQYF.

The CDR3 here is CASSLELAGAPYEQYF. The CDR3 nucleotides are TGTGCCAGCAGCTTAGAGCTAGCGGGGGCCCCCTACGAGCAGTACTTC. This rearrangement joins TRBV7-6 to TRBJ2-7, with 10 positions matching TRBD2. V gave up 1 base and J gave up 2 bases; unmatched junction bases: 5. Germline V lookup: CDR1 SGHVS, CDR2 FNYEAQ. CDR3 length: 16 amino acids.

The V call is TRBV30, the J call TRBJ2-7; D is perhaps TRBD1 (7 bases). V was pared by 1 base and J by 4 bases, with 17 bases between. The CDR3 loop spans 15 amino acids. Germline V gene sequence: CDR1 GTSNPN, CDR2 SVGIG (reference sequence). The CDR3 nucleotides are TGTGCCTGGAGTGCAGTCGGAGGGGGCCTATACGAGCAGTACTTC. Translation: CAWSAVGGGLYEQYF.

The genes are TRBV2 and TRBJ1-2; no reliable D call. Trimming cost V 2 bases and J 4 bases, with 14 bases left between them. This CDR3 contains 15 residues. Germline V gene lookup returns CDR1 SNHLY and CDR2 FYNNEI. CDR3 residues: CASSEHSRGPYGYTF. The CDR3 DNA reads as TGTGCCAGCAGTGAACACTCGCGGGGTCCCTATGGCTACACCTTC.

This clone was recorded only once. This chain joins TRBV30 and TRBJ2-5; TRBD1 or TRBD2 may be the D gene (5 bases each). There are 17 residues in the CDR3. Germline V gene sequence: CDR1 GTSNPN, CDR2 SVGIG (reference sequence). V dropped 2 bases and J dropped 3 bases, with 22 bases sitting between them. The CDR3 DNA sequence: TGTGCCTGGAGTACCTTTCCGAGGGGTAGAAAAAAAGAGACCCAGTACTTC. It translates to CAWSTFPRGRKKETQYF.

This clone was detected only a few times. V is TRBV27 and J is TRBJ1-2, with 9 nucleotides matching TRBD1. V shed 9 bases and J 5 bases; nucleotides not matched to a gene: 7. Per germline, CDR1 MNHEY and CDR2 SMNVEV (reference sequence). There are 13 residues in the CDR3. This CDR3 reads CASRRQGEYGYTF. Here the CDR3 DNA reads TGTGCCAGTAGGAGACAGGGGGAGTATGGCTACACCTTC.

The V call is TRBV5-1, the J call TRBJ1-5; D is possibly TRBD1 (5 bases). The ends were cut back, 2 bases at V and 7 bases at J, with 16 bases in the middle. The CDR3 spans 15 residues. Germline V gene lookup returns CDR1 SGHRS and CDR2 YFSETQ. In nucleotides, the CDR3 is TGCGCCAGCAGCTTATTCGCGGGGCCAGAGCAGCCCCAGCATTTT. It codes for CASSLFAGPEQPQHF.

This CDR3 is CASSLLMVADSYNEQFF. CDR3 nucleotides: TGCGCCAGCAGCCTCCTTATGGTCGCGGACTCCTACAATGAGCAGTTCTTC. V gene TRBV4-1 combines with J gene TRBJ2-1, with D uncertain. Germline lookup yields CDR1 MGHRA and CDR2 YSYEKL. The CDR3 is made up of 17 amino acids. Trimming shortened V by 4 bases and J by 0 bases, and 16 bases separated the two germline ends.

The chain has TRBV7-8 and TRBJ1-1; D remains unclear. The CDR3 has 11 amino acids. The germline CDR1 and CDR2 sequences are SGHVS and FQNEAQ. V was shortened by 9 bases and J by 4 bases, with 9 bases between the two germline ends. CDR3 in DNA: TGTGCCAGTCGTGGGCCCACTGAAGCTTTCTTT. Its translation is CASRGPTEAFF.

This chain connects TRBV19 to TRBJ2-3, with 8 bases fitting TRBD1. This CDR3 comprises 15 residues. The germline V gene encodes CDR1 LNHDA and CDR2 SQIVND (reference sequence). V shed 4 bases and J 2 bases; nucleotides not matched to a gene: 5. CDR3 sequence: CASSKTGAITDTQYF. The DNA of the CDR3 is TGTGCCAGTAGTAAGACAGGGGCTATCACAGATACGCAGTATTTT.

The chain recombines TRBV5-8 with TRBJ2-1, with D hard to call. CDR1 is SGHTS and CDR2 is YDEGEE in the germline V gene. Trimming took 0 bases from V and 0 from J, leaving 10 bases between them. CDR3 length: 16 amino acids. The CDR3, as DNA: TGTGCCAGCAGCTTGGCCGTCCCAAGCTCCTACAATGAGCAGTTCTTC. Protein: CASSLAVPSSYNEQFF.

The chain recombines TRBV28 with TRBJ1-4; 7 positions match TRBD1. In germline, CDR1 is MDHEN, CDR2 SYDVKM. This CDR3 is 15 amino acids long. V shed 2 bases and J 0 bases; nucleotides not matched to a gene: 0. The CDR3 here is CASSLTGATNEKLFF. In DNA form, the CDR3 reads TGTGCCAGCAGTTTAACAGGGGCAACTAATGAAAAACTGTTTTTT.

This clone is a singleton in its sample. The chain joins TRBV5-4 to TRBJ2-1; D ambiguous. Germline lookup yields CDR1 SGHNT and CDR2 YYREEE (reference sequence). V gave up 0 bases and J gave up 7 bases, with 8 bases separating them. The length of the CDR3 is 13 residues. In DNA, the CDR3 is TGTGCCAGCAGCTTGGCGGCTCGTAATGAGCAGTTCTTC. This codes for CASSLAARNEQFF.